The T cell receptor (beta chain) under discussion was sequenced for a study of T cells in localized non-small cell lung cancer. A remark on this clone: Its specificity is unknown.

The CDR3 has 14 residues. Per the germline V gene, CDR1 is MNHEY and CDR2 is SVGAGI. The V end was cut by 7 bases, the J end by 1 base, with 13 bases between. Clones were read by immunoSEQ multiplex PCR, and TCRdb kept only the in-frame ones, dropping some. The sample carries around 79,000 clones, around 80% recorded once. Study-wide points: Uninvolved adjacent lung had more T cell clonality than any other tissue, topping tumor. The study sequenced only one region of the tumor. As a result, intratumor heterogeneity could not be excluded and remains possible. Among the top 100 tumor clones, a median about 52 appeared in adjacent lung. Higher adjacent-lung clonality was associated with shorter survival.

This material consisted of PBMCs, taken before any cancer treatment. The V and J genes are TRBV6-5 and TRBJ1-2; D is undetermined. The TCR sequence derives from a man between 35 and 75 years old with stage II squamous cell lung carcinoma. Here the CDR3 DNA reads TGTGCCAGCAAACCCGGGAAAATTAACTATGGCTACACCTTC. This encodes CASKPGKINYGYTF.